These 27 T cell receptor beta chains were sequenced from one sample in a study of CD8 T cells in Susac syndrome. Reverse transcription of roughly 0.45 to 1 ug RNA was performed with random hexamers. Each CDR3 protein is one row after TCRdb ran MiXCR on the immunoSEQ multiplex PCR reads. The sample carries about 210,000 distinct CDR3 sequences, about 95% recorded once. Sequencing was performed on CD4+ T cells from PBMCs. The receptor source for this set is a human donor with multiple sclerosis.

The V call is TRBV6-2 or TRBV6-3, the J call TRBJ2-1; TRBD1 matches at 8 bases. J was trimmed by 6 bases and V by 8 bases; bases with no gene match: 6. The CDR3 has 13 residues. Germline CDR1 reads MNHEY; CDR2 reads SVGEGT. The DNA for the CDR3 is TGTGCCAGCTGCCGGGACAGGCCCAATGAGCAGTTCTTC. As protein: CASCRDRPNEQFF.

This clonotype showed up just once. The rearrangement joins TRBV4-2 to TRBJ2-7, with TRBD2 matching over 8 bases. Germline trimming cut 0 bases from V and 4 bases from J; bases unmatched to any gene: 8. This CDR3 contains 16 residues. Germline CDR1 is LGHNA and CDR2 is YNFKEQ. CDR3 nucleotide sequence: TGTGCCAGCAGCCAAGATTATCCTAGCGGGTATTACGAGCAGTACTTC. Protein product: CASSQDYPSGYYEQYF.

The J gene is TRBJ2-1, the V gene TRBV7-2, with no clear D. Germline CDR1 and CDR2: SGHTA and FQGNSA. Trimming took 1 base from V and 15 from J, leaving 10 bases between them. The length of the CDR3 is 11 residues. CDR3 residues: CASSLDLGMFF. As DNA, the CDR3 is TGTGCCAGCAGCTTAGATCTTGGGATGTTCTTC. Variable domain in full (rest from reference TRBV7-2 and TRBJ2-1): GAGVSQSPSNKVTEKGKDVELRCDPISGHTALYWYRQSLGQGLEFLIYFQGNSAPDKSGLPSDRFSAERTGGSVSTLTIQRTQQEDSAVYLCASSLDLGMFFGPGTRLTVL.

The CDR3 is CASSHRGAGELFF. CDR3 nucleotides: TGTGCCAGCAGTCACAGGGGCGCCGGGGAGCTGTTTTTT. J is TRBJ2-2 and V is TRBV3-1, with 7 nucleotides matching TRBD1. Germline CDR1 and CDR2: LGHDT and YNNKEL (reference sequence). The V and J ends lost 6 bases and 6 bases, in that order; junction bases with no gene match: 4. This CDR3 spans 13 amino acids.

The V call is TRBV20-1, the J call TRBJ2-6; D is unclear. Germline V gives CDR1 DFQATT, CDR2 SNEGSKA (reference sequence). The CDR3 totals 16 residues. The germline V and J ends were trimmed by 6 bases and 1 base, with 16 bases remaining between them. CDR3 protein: CSASRTPLSGANVLTF. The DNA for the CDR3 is TGCAGTGCCTCCCGGACCCCCTTATCTGGGGCCAACGTCCTGACTTTC.

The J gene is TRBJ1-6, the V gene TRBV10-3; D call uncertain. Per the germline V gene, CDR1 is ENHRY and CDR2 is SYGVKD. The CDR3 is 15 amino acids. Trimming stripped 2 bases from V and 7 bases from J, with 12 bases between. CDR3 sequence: CAISEGLGWNSPLHF. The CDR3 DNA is TGTGCCATCAGTGAGGGTCTTGGGTGGAATTCACCCCTCCACTTT.

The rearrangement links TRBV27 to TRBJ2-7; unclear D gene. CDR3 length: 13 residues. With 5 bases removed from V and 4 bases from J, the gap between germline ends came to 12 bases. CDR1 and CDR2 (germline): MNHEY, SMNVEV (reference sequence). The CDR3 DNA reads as TGTGCCAGCAGTCCTCCCTGGGTGTACGAGCAGTACTTC. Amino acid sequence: CASSPPWVYEQYF.

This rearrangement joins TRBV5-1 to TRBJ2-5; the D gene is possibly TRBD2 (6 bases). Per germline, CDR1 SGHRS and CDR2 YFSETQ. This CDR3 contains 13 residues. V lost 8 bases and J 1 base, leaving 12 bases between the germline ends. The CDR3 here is CASHTGGQETQYF. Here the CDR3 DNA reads TGCGCCAGTCACACCGGGGGCCAAGAGACCCAGTACTTC.

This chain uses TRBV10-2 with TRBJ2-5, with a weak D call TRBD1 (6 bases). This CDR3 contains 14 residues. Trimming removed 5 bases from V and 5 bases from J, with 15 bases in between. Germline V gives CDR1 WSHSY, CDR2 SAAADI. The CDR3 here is CASSIYRAWETQYF. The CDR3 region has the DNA TGCGCCAGCAGTATCTACAGGGCGTGGGAGACCCAGTACTTC.

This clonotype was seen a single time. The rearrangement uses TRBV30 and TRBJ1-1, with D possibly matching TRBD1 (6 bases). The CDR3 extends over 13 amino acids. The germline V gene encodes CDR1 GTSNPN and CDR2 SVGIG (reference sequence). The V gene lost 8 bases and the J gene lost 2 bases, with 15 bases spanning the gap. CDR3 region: CARGQSRNTEAFF. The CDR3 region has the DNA TGTGCCCGTGGACAGTCGAGAAACACTGAAGCTTTCTTT.

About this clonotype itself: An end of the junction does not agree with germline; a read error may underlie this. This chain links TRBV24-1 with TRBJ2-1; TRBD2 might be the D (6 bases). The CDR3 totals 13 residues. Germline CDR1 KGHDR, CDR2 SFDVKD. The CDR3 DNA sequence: TGTGCCACCAGCCGGGACTCCTACGATGAGCAGTTCTTC. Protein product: CATSRDSYDEQFF.

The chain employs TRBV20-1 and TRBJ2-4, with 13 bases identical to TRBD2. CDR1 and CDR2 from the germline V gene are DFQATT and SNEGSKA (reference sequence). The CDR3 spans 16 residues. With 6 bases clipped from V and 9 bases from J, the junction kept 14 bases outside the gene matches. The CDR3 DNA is TGCAGTGCAACTAGCGGGAGGGCCCTCGGAAATACCATTCAGTACTTC. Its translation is CSATSGRALGNTIQYF.

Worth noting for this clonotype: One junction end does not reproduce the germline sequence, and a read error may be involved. The CDR3 nucleotides read TGCAGCGTTGAAACTTGGGGGGCCTCGAACACTGAAGTTTTCTTT. It is translated as CSVETWGASNTEVFF. The chain carries TRBV29-1 and TRBJ1-1; D may be TRBD1 (6 bases). This CDR3 is 15 amino acids long. Germline CDR1 SQVTM, CDR2 ANQGSEA.

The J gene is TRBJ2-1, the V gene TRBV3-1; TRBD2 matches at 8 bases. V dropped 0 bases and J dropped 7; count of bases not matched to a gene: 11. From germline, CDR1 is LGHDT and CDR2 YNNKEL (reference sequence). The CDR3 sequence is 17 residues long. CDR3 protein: CASSQEPSSGSGNEQFF. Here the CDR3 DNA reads TGTGCCAGCAGCCAAGAACCCAGCAGCGGGAGTGGAAATGAGCAGTTCTTC.

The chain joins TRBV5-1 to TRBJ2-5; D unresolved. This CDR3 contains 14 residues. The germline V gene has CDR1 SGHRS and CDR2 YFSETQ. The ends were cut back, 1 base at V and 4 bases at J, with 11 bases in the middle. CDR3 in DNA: TGCGCCAGCAGCTTGTCGAGTCTGGGAGAGACCCAGTACTTC. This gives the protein CASSLSSLGETQYF.

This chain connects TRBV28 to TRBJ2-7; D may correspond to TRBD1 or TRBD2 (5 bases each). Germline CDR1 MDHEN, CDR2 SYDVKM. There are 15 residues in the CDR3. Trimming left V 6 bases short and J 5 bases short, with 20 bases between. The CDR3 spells CASSTQHEGTHEQYF. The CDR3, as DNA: TGTGCCAGCAGCACCCAGCATGAAGGGACCCACGAGCAGTACTTC.

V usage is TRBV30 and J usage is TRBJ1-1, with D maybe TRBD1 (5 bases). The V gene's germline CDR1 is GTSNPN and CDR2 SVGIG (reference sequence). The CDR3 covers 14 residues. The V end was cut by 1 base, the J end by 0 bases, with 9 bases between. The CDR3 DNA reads TGTGCCTGGAGTGAGGGGACGGTGAACACTGAAGCTTTCTTT. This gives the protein CAWSEGTVNTEAFF.

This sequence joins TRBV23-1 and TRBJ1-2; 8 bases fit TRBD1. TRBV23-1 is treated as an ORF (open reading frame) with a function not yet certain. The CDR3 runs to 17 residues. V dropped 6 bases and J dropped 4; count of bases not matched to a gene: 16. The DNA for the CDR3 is TGCGCCAGCAGGCGCCCCTCAGGACAGGGTATTTCCTATGGCTACACCTTC. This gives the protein CASRRPSGQGISYGYTF.

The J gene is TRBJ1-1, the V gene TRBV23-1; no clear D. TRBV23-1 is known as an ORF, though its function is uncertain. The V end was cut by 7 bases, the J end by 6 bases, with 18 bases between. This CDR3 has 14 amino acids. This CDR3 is CASIRAHQPSEAFF. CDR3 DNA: TGCGCCAGCATCCGGGCCCACCAGCCATCTGAAGCTTTCTTT.

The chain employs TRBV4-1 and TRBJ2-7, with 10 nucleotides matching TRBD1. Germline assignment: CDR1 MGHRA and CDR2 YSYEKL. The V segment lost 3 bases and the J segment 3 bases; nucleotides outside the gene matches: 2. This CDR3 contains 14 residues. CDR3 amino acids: CASSQDRGGYEQYF. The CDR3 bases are TGCGCCAGCAGCCAGGACAGGGGGGGCTACGAGCAGTACTTC.

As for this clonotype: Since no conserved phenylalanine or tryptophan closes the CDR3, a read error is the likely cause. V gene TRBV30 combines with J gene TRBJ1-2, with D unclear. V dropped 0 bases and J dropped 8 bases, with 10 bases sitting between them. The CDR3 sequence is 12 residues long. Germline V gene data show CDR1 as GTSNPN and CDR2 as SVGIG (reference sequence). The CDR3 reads CAWSVEGGGYTS. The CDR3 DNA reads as TGTGCCTGGAGTGTGGAGGGCGGCGGCTACACCTCC.

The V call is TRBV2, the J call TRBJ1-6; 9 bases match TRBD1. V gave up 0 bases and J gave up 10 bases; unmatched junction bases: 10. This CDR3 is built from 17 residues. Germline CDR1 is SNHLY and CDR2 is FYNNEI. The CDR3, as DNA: TGTGCCAGCAGTGAAGCGTACCCGGGACAGGGTGCCTCACCCCTCCACTTT. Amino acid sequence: CASSEAYPGQGASPLHF.

The CDR3 nucleotides are TGTGCCAGTAGGACCGGGACACCGAACACTGAAGCTTTCTTT. It translates to CASRTGTPNTEAFF. This chain connects TRBV19 to TRBJ1-1, with a tentative D call TRBD1 (6 bases). Trimming stripped 6 bases from V and 1 base from J, with 12 bases between. The germline CDR1 and CDR2 sequences are LNHDA and SQIVND (reference sequence). The CDR3 contains 14 residues.

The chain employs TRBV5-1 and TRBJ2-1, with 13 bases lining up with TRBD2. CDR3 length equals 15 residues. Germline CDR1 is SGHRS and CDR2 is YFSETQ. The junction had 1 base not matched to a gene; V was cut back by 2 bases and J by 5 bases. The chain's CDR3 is CASSFGTSGNNEQFF. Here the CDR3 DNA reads TGCGCCAGCAGCTTTGGGACTAGCGGGAACAATGAGCAGTTCTTC.

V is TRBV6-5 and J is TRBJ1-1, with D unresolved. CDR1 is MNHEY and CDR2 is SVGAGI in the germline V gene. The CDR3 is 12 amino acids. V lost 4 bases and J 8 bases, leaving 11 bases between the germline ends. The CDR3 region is CASSWNGREAFF. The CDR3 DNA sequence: TGTGCCAGCAGTTGGAACGGACGGGAAGCTTTCTTT.

CDR3 DNA sequence: TGTGCCAGCAGTGAATCAGGGAAGTCGGGCTATGGCTACACCTTC. It specifies CASSESGKSGYGYTF. V usage is TRBV25-1 and J usage is TRBJ1-2; a possible D gene is TRBD1 (5 bases). CDR3 length: 15 residues. CDR1 MGHDK and CDR2 SYGVNS come from the germline V gene. V lost 1 base, J lost 4 bases, and 13 bases lay in between.

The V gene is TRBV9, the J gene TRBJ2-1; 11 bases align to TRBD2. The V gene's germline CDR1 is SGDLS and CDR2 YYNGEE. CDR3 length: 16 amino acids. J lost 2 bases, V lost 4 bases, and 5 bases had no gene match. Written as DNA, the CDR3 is TGTGCCAGCAGCCCGAGGGGACTAGCGGCCTACAATGAGCAGTTCTTC. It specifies CASSPRGLAAYNEQFF. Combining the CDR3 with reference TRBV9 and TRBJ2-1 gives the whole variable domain DSGVTQTPKHLITATGQRVTLRCSPRSGDLSVYWYQQSLDQGLQFLIQYYNGEERAKGNILERFSAQQFPDLHSELNLSSLELGDSALYFCASSPRGLAAYNEQFFGPGTRLTVL.